This entry describes one T cell receptor (beta chain). Its antigen remains unknown. Here immunoSEQ multiplex PCR was the method, and the copy in TCRdb shows in-frame clones only, minus some. The table shows 140,000 to 150,000 clones, with approximately 90% occurring only once. Germline V lookup: CDR1 MGHDK, CDR2 SYGVNS. The CDR3 totals 15 residues. V shed 4 bases and J 0 bases; nucleotides not matched to a gene: 6. These data are taken from a study of T cell responses to AZD1222 COVID-19 vaccine. Study-wide findings and caveats: Vaccine-related CD4 TCRs covered spike, predominating at 160-218 and 743-854. Clonal diversity was possibly underestimated, and white British individuals and females predominated among donors.

Pooled in the analysis were second doses at about 4 or about 12 weeks. This clonotype originated in an adult who received the AZD1222 COVID-19 vaccine. The V gene is TRBV25-1, the J gene TRBJ2-7, with TRBD1 matching over 7 bases. The sample consisted of peripheral blood, taken 28 days after the second AZD1222 dose. CDR3 in amino acids: CASSARTGGSYEQYF. The CDR3 DNA reads TGTGCCAGCAGTGCACGGACAGGTGGCTCCTACGAGCAGTACTTC.